Detailed here is one TCR beta chain. Per the authors' pipeline: Quantification of nucleated cells was approximated via reference gene primer amplification. Clones were sequenced by immunoSEQ multiplex PCR, and TCRdb holds only the in-frame ones, with some missing. The V and J calls and clone size were taken over from that table, and D and trimming were inferred from the DNA. The repertoire has fewer than 250,000 clones, 83% of them found once; the top ten carry approximately 7%. These data come from a study of blood T cell repertoires in COVID-19. Study information: Acute and convalescent COVID-19 samples came from the United States, Italy and Spain.

This clonotype originated in a woman aged 45 to 65 with acute or convalescent COVID-19. The sequenced sample consisted of peripheral blood.

CDR3 nucleotide sequence: TGTGCCAGTAGTGCAAGACAGGGGTACTATGGCTACACCTTC. The encoded protein is CASSARQGYYGYTF. J is TRBJ1-2 and V is TRBV19, with TRBD1 identical over 8 bases. V shed 5 bases and J 3 bases; nucleotides not matched to a gene: 5. The CDR3 extends over 14 amino acids. CDR1 LNHDA and CDR2 SQIVND come from the germline V gene (reference sequence).